This T cell receptor (beta chain) was observed in a study of regulatory T cells in long-lasting Graves disease. Regarding time point: persistent/refractory GD, antithyroid drugs over 5 years with positive TRAb. Isolated PBMC RNA provided the starting material for the TCR library. For TCR beta, libraries came from iRepertoire HTBI primers and Arm-PCR of CDR3 regions. In TCRdb, the multiplex PCR reads were re-called with MiXCR into one record per CDR3 protein. The sample consists of a few hundred thousand distinct CDR3 sequences, about 22% of them appearing once. This clonotype was recorded many times. The V end lost 2 bases, the J end lost 3 bases, and 8 bases lay between the germline ends. The CDR3 totals 14 residues. Germline V gene data show CDR1 as SGHAT and CDR2 as FQNNGV.

The specimen comprised peripheral blood mononuclear cells (PBMCs), sampled when the disease was refractory, from a patient treated with antithyroid drugs. The chain links TRBV11-2 to TRBJ1-5; D is unresolved. This clonotype was obtained from a female donor with Graves disease. As DNA, the CDR3 is TGTGCCAGCAGCTTAAACGGGGACAATCAGCCCCAGCATTTT. It codes for CASSLNGDNQPQHF.